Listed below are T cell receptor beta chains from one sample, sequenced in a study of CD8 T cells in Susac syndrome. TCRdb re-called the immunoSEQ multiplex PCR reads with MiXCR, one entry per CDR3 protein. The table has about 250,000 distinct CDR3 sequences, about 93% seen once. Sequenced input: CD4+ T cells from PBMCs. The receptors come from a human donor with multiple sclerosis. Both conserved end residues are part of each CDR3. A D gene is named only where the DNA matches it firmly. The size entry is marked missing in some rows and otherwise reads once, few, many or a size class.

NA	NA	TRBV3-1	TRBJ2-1	TGTGCCAGCAGCCAAGGGTACGGGGACAATGAGCAGTTCTTC	CASSQGYGDNEQFF
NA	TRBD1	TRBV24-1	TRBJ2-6	TGTGCCACCAGTCCGGGACAGGGCTCTGGGGCCAACGTCCTGACTTTC	CATSPGQGSGANVLTF
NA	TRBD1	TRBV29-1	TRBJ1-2	TGCAGCGTTGAAAACCAGGGGGCAGGGTACACCTTC	CSVENQGAGYTF
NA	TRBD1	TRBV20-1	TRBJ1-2	TGCAGTGCTAGGACAGGGGCGGAAGGCTACACCTTC	CSARTGAEGYTF
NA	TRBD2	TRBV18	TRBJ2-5	TGTGCCAGCTCACCACTAGCGGGAGTGGAGACCCAGTACTTC	CASSPLAGVETQYF
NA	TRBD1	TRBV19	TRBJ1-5	TGTGCCAGTAGTACGATAAACAGGGGGAAGAATCAGCCCCAGCATTTT	CASSTINRGKNQPQHF
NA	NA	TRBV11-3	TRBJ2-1	TGTGCCAGCAGCTCGTCGGGGGCCCCCTACAATGAGCAGTTCTTC	CASSSSGAPYNEQFF
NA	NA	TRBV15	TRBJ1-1	TGTGCCACCAGCACCCCGCTTCGGGTATCGGCTTTCTTT	CATSTPLRVSAFF
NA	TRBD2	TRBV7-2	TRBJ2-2	TGTGCCAGCAGTTTCCAAAACCAACTAGCGGGAGGGGGGGAGCTGTTTTTT	CASSFQNQLAGGGELFF
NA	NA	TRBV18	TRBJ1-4	TGTGCCAGCTCAACTCAGGGGTTTGGTGAAAAACTGTTTTTT	CASSTQGFGEKLFF
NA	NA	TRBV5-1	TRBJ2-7	TGCGCCAGCAGTTCCCAGGCCTACGAGCAGTACTTC	CASSSQAYEQYF
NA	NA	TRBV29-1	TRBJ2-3	TGCAGCGTCGATCTCGAGGGACCTAGCACAGATACGCAGTATTTT	CSVDLEGPSTDTQYF
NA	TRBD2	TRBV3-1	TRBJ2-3	TGTGCCAGCAGCCTTACTAGCGGGGCCCCGCTAGATACGCAGTATTTT	CASSLTSGAPLDTQYF
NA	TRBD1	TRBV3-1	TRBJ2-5	TGTGCCAGCAGCCCGACCGCGGGACAGGGGGTAGAGACCCAGTACTTC	CASSPTAGQGVETQYF
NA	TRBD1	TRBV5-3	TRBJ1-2	TGTGCCAGAAGCTTGGGGCAGGGGGGCTATGGCTACACCTTC	CARSLGQGGYGYTF
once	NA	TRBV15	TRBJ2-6	TGTGCCACCAGCAGAGACATGACTACCTATCAATCTGGGGCCAACGTCCTGACTTTC	CATSRDMTTYQSGANVLTF
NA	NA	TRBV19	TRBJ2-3	TGTGCCACCCGGCTGCAGGAGAGCACAGATACGCAGTATTTT	CATRLQESTDTQYF
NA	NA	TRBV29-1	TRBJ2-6	TGCAGCGTTGCGGCCTCTGGGGCCAACGTCCTGACTTTC	CSVAASGANVLTF
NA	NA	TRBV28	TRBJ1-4	TGTGCCAGCAGTTTCTACGATGGGAATCCGACTAATGAAAAACTGTTTTTT	CASSFYDGNPTNEKLFF
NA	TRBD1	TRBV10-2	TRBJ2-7	TGCGCCAGCCGCCCGGGACAGGGGACCTACGAGCAGTACTTC	CASRPGQGTYEQYF
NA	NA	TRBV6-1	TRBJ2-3	TGTGCCAGCAGTGAAAGGGCCAGGGTGGGCACAGATACGCAGTATTTT	CASSERARVGTDTQYF
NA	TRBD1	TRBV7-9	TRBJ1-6	TGTGCCAGCAGATGGGGACAGGGGGAATCACCCCTCCACTTT	CASRWGQGESPLHF
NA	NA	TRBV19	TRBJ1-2	TGTGCCAGTACCCTGGAGGCAGAGCCTATCTATGGCTACACCTTC	CASTLEAEPIYGYTF
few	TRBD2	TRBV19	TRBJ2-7	TGTGCCAGTAGTGCTTCCGGGACTAGAGGCGACGAGCAGTACTTC	CASSASGTRGDEQYF
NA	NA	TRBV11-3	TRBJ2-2	TGTGCCAGCAGCGCAGGTTTCGGGGGCGCCGACACCGGGGAGCTGTTTTTT	CASSAGFGGADTGELFF
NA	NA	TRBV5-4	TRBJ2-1	TGTGCCAGCAGCTTGGTGCAGGGGAAGGGTGAGCAGTTCTTC	CASSLVQGKGEQFF
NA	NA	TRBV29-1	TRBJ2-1	TGCAGCGTTGCTCAGGGGAGCCCCTCCTACAATGAGCAGTTCTTC	CSVAQGSPSYNEQFF
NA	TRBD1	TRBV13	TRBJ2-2	TGTGCCAGCAGCTATCGGGACAGGGAGACCGGGGAGCTGTTTTTT	CASSYRDRETGELFF
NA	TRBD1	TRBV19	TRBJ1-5	TGTGCCAGTGCACCGACAGGGGGCTGGGGCAATCAGCCCCAGCATTTT	CASAPTGGWGNQPQHF
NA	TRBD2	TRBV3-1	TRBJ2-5	TGTGCCAGCAGCCAAGGACTAGCGGAAGAGACCCAGTACTTC	CASSQGLAEETQYF
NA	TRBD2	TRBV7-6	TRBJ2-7	TGTGCCAGCAGCTCGAGACTAGCGGGGGCCTCCTACGAGCAGTACTTC	CASSSRLAGASYEQYF
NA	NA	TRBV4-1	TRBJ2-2	TGCGCCAGCAGCCAAGTCCGAGTTAACACCGGGGAGCTGTTTTTT	CASSQVRVNTGELFF
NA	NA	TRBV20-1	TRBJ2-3	TGCAGTGCTAGACCAGATACGCAGTATTTT	CSARPDTQYF